This entry features one T cell receptor (beta chain) sequence. Antigen specificity is unknown. The data stem from a study of CD8 T cells in Susac syndrome. Regarding the study as a whole: It was acknowledged in the study that its TCR sequencing and HLA analysis involved a relatively small number of individuals.

TCR beta from blood CD8+ and CD4+ T cells was sequenced. The multiple sclerosis control group comprised treatment-naive patients with stable or active relapsing-remitting disease. V was trimmed by 8 bases and J by 3 bases, leaving 17 bases between them. Germline V CDR1 and CDR2: MNHEY, SVGAGI. This CDR3 is built from 15 residues. Roughly 0.45 to 1 ug RNA was reverse transcribed with random hexamers. With immunoSEQ multiplex PCR, TCR beta CDR3 was amplified across 54 Vbeta and 13 Jbeta. TCRdb re-derived calls from the immunoSEQ multiplex PCR reads in MiXCR, one entry per CDR3 protein. This sample has under 150,000 distinct CDR3 sequences, with 80% to 85% found just once.

The chain joins TRBV6-5 to TRBJ1-5; D unresolved. The TCR was taken from a human donor with multiple sclerosis. The sequenced sample consisted of CD8+ T cells from PBMCs. CDR3 sequence reads: CASRERTGNNQPQHF. The DNA of the CDR3 is TGTGCCAGCCGGGAAAGGACGGGCAACAATCAGCCCCAGCATTTT.